The sequence of this TCR beta chain was determined in a study of T cell responses to AZD1222 COVID-19 vaccine. This clone was seen a single time. The V and J ends lost 1 base and 7 bases, in that order; junction bases with no gene match: 7. The CDR3 runs to 15 residues. Looked up from germline, CDR1 is LGHNA and CDR2 is YSLEER. Sequencing used immunoSEQ multiplex PCR; TCRdb keeps in-frame clones, though not all of them. The data hold roughly 130,000 clones, with roughly nine tenths observed a single time. The chain has TRBV4-3 and TRBJ2-7, with 10 bases that match TRBD2. This specimen was peripheral blood, taken on day 0 of AZD1222 vaccination. The clonotype was recovered from an adult in good health. This CDR3 reads CASSQAASGSWEQYF. Written as DNA, the CDR3 is TGCGCCAGCAGCCAAGCAGCTAGCGGGAGCTGGGAGCAGTACTTC.